These 6 T cell receptor beta chains were all obtained from the same sample, sequenced in a study of T cell repertoires in cytomegalovirus infection. MiXCR, run by TCRdb on the reads, gives a single entry per CDR3 protein. This table has approximately 500,000 distinct CDR3 sequences, 10% to 12% appearing once. Sequencing used PBMCs. All receptors derive from a human donor in good health (CMV status not recorded). Some clones in this sample may be carry-over from other donors' samples.

This clonotype was seen repeatedly, ten times or more. The chain is built from TRBV18 and TRBJ2-3; no clear D. Per germline, CDR1 KGHSH and CDR2 LQKENI. The CDR3 length is 17 residues. V lost 2 bases to trimming and J lost 0 bases, with 15 bases between them. CDR3 sequence: CASSPERRVLSTDTQYF. DNA of the CDR3: TGTGCCAGCTCACCAGAAAGAAGAGTACTTAGCACAGATACGCAGTATTTT.

This clonotype was found a few times. V usage is TRBV6-1 and J usage is TRBJ1-6; possible D gene TRBD1, 6 bases. The CDR3 runs 15 residues. The germline CDR1 and CDR2 sequences are MNHNS and SASEGT. V lost 2 bases to trimming and J lost 11 bases, with 16 bases between them. This CDR3 reads CASSERGTQRAPLHF. The CDR3 DNA reads as TGTGCCAGCAGTGAAAGGGGGACCCAGAGGGCACCCCTCCACTTT.

For this clonotype: With a much larger clone just one base away, this may be a read error. This chain uses TRBV12-3 or TRBV12-4 with TRBJ2-5; no definite D call. The length of the CDR3 is 12 residues. The CDR3 spells CACRATTETQYF. The CDR3 DNA sequence: TGTGCCTGCAGAGCTACCACGGAGACCCAGTACTTC.

This sequence joins TRBV6-5 and TRBJ2-2; TRBD1 agrees at 8 bases. V gave up 0 bases and J gave up 3 bases; unmatched junction bases: 6. This CDR3 region has 17 residues. Germline CDR1 is MNHEY and CDR2 is SVGAGI. The CDR3 DNA sequence: TGTGCCAGCAGTTACTCAGGACAGGGATCGGACACCGGGGAGCTGTTTTTT. This translates into CASSYSGQGSDTGELFF.

This clonotype has a count of ten or more. The chain recombines TRBV27 with TRBJ2-3; no reliable D call. The CDR3 totals 14 residues. V lost 5 bases to trimming and J lost 4 bases, with 13 bases between them. Per the germline V gene, CDR1 is MNHEY and CDR2 is SMNVEV (reference sequence). The CDR3 DNA follows: TGTGCCAGCAGTCCAGCGCAGGAATCAGATACGCAGTATTTT. It is translated as CASSPAQESDTQYF.

This clonotype was picked up a small number of times. This chain uses TRBV20-1 with TRBJ2-5; D perhaps matches TRBD2 (5 bases). This CDR3 contains 15 residues. The V gene's germline CDR1 is DFQATT and CDR2 SNEGSKA (reference sequence). V dropped 0 bases and J dropped 4 bases, with 15 bases sitting between them. The DNA for the CDR3 is TGCAGTGCTAGAGATCCCGTGTGGAGGTCAGAGACCCAGTACTTC. Its translation is CSARDPVWRSETQYF.